This TCR beta chain was sequenced in a study of PD-L1 blockade in urothelial cancer. At the level of the study: At 6 weeks and at 3 weeks (second dose) after treatment start, blood was analyzed.

Only in-frame clones appear in the TCRdb table, and some are missing; sequencing was by immunoSEQ multiplex PCR. The table has around 69,000 clones, approximately 90% seen once; the top ten hold over 0.7%. Trimming shortened V by 4 bases and J by 3 bases, and 13 bases separated the two germline ends. The CDR3 covers 14 residues. Germline CDR1 LNHNV, CDR2 YYDKDF (reference sequence). The time point was: peripheral blood 6 weeks after treatment start. The sequencing used PBMCs, collected around atezolizumab (anti-PD-L1) treatment. The sequence was obtained from a woman of 80 years or more with urothelial cancer. This rearrangement joins TRBV15 to TRBJ2-7, with D perhaps matching TRBD2 (5 bases). The CDR3 DNA sequence: TGTGCCACCAGCAAGGCTAGCTCGGGCTACGAGCAGTACTTC. The encoded protein is CATSKASSGYEQYF. Combining the CDR3 with reference TRBV15 and TRBJ2-7 gives the whole variable domain DAMVIQNPRYQVTQFGKPVTLSCSQTLNHNVMYWYQQKSSQAPKLLFHYYDKDFNNEADTPDNFQSRRPNTSFCFLDIRSPGLGDTAMYLCATSKASSGYEQYFGPGTRLTVT.